These 30 T cell receptor beta chains were all obtained from the same sample, sequenced in a study of control samples from healthy donors and cancer patients. Some clones are missing from TCRdb's copy, which holds only in-frame ones; the method was immunoSEQ multiplex PCR. Among 250,000 to 300,000 clones, around 79% were seen once, and the ten largest hold about 14%. The sequenced sample consisted of PBMCs. These receptors were obtained from a woman aged 60-75 years with lung cancer.

The genes are TRBV28 and TRBJ1-1; 7 bases map to TRBD1. The germline CDR1 and CDR2 sequences are MDHEN and SYDVKM. This CDR3 contains 12 residues. V lost 5 bases and J lost 10; bases outside the gene matches: 7. DNA of the CDR3: TGTGCCAGCAGTAACCCCGACAGGGCAGCTTTCTTT. It translates to CASSNPDRAAFF.

V is TRBV7-2 and J is TRBJ1-1, with 10 bases that match TRBD1. In germline, CDR1 is SGHTA, CDR2 FQGNSA. The ends lost 5 bases at V and 11 bases at J; junction bases unmatched: 5. The CDR3 length is 12 residues. DNA of the CDR3: TGTGCCAGCAGCGACAGGGGGCTGGCGGCTTTCTTT. As protein: CASSDRGLAAFF.

This sequence joins TRBV3-1 (or the pseudogene TRBV3-2) and TRBJ2-1; TRBD2 agrees at 10 bases. J lost 6 bases, V lost 0 bases, and 8 bases had no gene match. Germline loops: CDR1 LGHDT, CDR2 YNNKEL (reference sequence). CDR3 length: 17 amino acids. The CDR3 DNA follows: TGTGCCAGCAGCCAAGATCGGGGGCTAGCGGGAGTCAATGAGCAGTTCTTC. Residues: CASSQDRGLAGVNEQFF.

CDR3 in amino acids: CASSSTGTSNTEAFF. CDR3 coding DNA: TGCGCCAGCAGCTCAACCGGGACATCGAACACTGAAGCTTTCTTT. V and J are TRBV5-1 and TRBJ1-1; D is perhaps TRBD1 (6 bases). CDR1 is SGHRS, CDR2 YFSETQ, per germline. The CDR3 length is 15 residues. Between the trimmed V and J ends, which lost 3 bases and 1 base, there was a span of 13 bases.

V usage is TRBV19 and J usage is TRBJ1-5, with 8 bases that match TRBD1. The junction had 11 bases not matched to a gene; V was cut back by 4 bases and J by 6 bases. This CDR3 region has 16 residues. CDR1 LNHDA and CDR2 SQIVND come from the germline V gene (reference sequence). CDR3 amino acids: CASSTAGTGYSQPQHF. In nucleotides, the CDR3 is TGTGCCAGTAGTACCGCCGGGACAGGCTATAGTCAGCCCCAGCATTTT.

V gene TRBV7-3 combines with J gene TRBJ1-1; a weak D match, TRBD1 (5 bases). In germline, CDR1 is SGHTA, CDR2 FQGTGA. This CDR3 is built from 15 residues. Deletions cut 1 base from V and 1 base from J, with 10 bases between. The CDR3 protein is CASSLNPGQNTEAFF. CDR3 nucleotides: TGTGCCAGCAGCTTAAATCCGGGGCAGAACACTGAAGCTTTCTTT.

The chain joins TRBV21-1 to TRBJ2-1; TRBD2, the D gene given by the table, was not confirmed from the DNA. TRBV21-1 is tagged as a pseudogene. There are 17 residues in the CDR3. The CDR3 DNA reads TGTGCCAGCCCGCCCTATAGCGGGAGGAGCTCCTACAATGAGCAGTTCTTC. Translation gives CASPPYSGRSSYNEQFF.

The V and J genes are TRBV4-1 and TRBJ2-7, with D maybe TRBD2 (6 bases). V was shortened by 1 base and J by 0 bases, with 10 bases between the two germline ends. Germline V gives CDR1 MGHRA, CDR2 YSYEKL. This CDR3 is built from 15 residues. The CDR3 protein is CASSQGAGLSYEQYF. The CDR3 DNA reads TGCGCCAGCAGCCAAGGGGCGGGGCTCTCCTACGAGCAGTACTTC.

The chain's CDR3 is CASSEDGRAVYNSPLHF. The CDR3 DNA reads as TGTGCCAGCAGTGAAGACGGGAGGGCTGTCTATAATTCACCCCTCCACTTT. The chain links TRBV6-1 to TRBJ1-6; D remains unclear. The CDR3 is 17 amino acids. Looked up from germline, CDR1 is MNHNS and CDR2 is SASEGT. With 1 base removed from V and 3 bases from J, the gap between germline ends came to 13 bases.

V is TRBV18 and J is TRBJ2-7, with a tentative D call TRBD1 (6 bases). Trimming left V 2 bases short and J 3 bases short, with 11 bases between. CDR1 KGHSH and CDR2 LQKENI come from the germline V gene. The CDR3 length is 14 residues. DNA for the CDR3: TGTGCCAGCTCACCAGGGGGCAGGGGCTACGAGCAGTACTTC. Amino acids: CASSPGGRGYEQYF.

The DNA for the CDR3 is TGTGCCAGCAGCTTAGGGGTAATCGGGACCAATGAGCAGTTCTTC. This encodes CASSLGVIGTNEQFF. This chain connects TRBV5-6 to TRBJ2-1, with D perhaps matching TRBD1 or TRBD2 (5 bases each). The length of the CDR3 is 15 residues. V was shortened by 2 bases and J by 6 bases, with 15 bases between the two germline ends. The germline V gene encodes CDR1 SGHDT and CDR2 YYEEEE.

This clone was recorded a few times. This chain connects TRBV29-1 to TRBJ1-2; no definite D call. Germline loops: CDR1 SQVTM, CDR2 ANQGSEA. Between the trimmed V and J ends, which lost 8 bases and 2 bases, there was a span of 9 bases. The length of the CDR3 is 11 residues. The CDR3 region is CSLDGNYGYTF. The CDR3 DNA is TGCAGCCTGGATGGAAACTATGGCTACACCTTC.

Only one count was recorded for this clone. The rearrangement uses TRBV5-1 and TRBJ1-3; maybe TRBD1 (5 bases). V lost 3 bases to trimming and J lost 0 bases, with 16 bases between them. From germline, CDR1 is SGHRS and CDR2 YFSETQ. This CDR3 region has 17 residues. Here the CDR3 reads CASSSLSSGPSGNTIYF. In DNA form, the CDR3 reads TGCGCCAGCAGCTCGTTAAGTTCAGGGCCCTCTGGAAACACCATATATTTT.

The chain couples TRBV10-3 to TRBJ1-2, with a tentative D call TRBD1 (6 bases). Germline values: CDR1 ENHRY, CDR2 SYGVKD. The CDR3 is 15 amino acids. Trimming cost V 6 bases and J 3 bases, with 17 bases left between them. The CDR3 DNA sequence: TGTGCCATCAGGGGTGACAGGCCTGCGGACTATGGCTACACCTTC. It is translated as CAIRGDRPADYGYTF.

The gene calls are TRBV5-4 and TRBJ1-4; D ambiguous. V lost 3 bases, J lost 0 bases, and 6 bases lay in between. Germline CDR1 is SGHNT and CDR2 is YYREEE (reference sequence). This CDR3 has 14 residues. CDR3 sequence reads: CASSSIATNEKLFF. CDR3 DNA: TGTGCCAGCAGCTCGATTGCAACTAATGAAAAACTGTTTTTT. Based on the CDR3 plus reference TRBV5-4 and TRBJ1-4, the full variable domain is ETGVTQSPTHLIKTRGQQVTLRCSSQSGHNTVSWYQQALGQGPQFIFQYYREEENGRGNFPPRFSGLQFPNYSSELNVNALELDDSALYLCASSSIATNEKLFFGSGTQLSVL.

This clone turned up a few times. The chain joins TRBV20-1 to TRBJ1-2; D is uncertain. Per germline, CDR1 DFQATT and CDR2 SNEGSKA (reference sequence). V lost 0 bases and J lost 11, with 10 bases in between. CDR3 size: 11 residues. The CDR3 loop is CSARDEGIYTF. Here the CDR3 DNA reads TGCAGTGCTAGAGATGAAGGGATATACACCTTC.

This clone has a handful of counts. The chain combines TRBV27 with TRBJ2-3, with a weak D call TRBD2 (7 bases). V was clipped by 4 bases and J by 2 bases, with 10 bases between them. The CDR3 extends over 14 amino acids. Germline assignment: CDR1 MNHEY and CDR2 SMNVEV (reference sequence). CDR3 residues: CASSSGGPTDTQYF. The CDR3 region has the DNA TGTGCCAGCAGTTCCGGGGGGCCCACAGATACGCAGTATTTT.

Only one count was recorded for this clone. The chain recombines TRBV9 with TRBJ2-3; TRBD1 matches 9 bases. This CDR3 comprises 16 residues. With V trimmed by 4 bases and J by 5 bases, 11 bases remained unmatched. Per germline, CDR1 SGDLS and CDR2 YYNGEE. The DNA for the CDR3 is TGTGCCAGCAGCCCCCAGGGGACAGGGCCCGGAGATACGCAGTATTTT. Translation: CASSPQGTGPGDTQYF.

J is TRBJ2-7 and V is TRBV5-5; D remains unclear. V was shortened by 4 bases and J by 0 bases, with 11 bases between the two germline ends. CDR1 and CDR2 from the germline V gene are SGHKS and YYEKEE (reference sequence). The CDR3 is 14 residues long. The CDR3 protein is CASSMIESSYEQYF. CDR3 sequence (DNA): TGTGCCAGCAGCATGATCGAAAGCTCCTACGAGCAGTACTTC.

This clone was seen a handful of times. The chain uses TRBV19 and TRBJ1-2; perhaps TRBD1 as D (6 bases). V dropped 3 bases and J dropped 8 bases, with 19 bases sitting between them. The CDR3 is made up of 15 amino acids. Germline CDR1 and CDR2: LNHDA and SQIVND (reference sequence). The CDR3 DNA is TGTGCCAGTAGTATTGGGGGCAGGCGCATCGAGGGCTACACCTTC. Protein: CASSIGGRRIEGYTF.

J is TRBJ2-2 and V is TRBV7-2, with 9 nucleotides matching TRBD2. CDR1 is SGHTA, CDR2 FQGNSA, per germline. The CDR3 length is 15 residues. V dropped 2 bases and J dropped 6; count of bases not matched to a gene: 4. The CDR3 bases are TGTGCCAGCAGCTTATATTCTAGCGGGGCCGGGGAGCTGTTTTTT. Encoded protein: CASSLYSSGAGELFF.

This chain uses TRBV2 with TRBJ2-7, with 7 bases fitting TRBD1. Germline V gives CDR1 SNHLY, CDR2 FYNNEI. Trimming at V came to 7 bases and at J to 3 bases, leaving 12 bases not matched to a gene. There are 15 residues in the CDR3. The CDR3 reads CASKLSTGSYYEQYF. The CDR3 region has the DNA TGTGCCAGCAAGCTTTCGACAGGGAGCTACTACGAGCAGTACTTC. Together with reference TRBV2 and TRBJ2-7, the CDR3 gives the full variable domain: EPEVTQTPSHQVTQMGQEVILRCVPISNHLYFYWYRQILGQKVEFLVSFYNNEISEKSEIFDDQFSVERPDGSNFTLKIRSTKLEDSAMYFCASKLSTGSYYEQYFGPGTRLTVT.

The chain links TRBV7-9 to TRBJ1-5; D is unresolved. Germline V gene lookup returns CDR1 SEHNR and CDR2 FQNEAQ (reference sequence). Deletions cut 4 bases from V and 2 bases from J, with 9 bases between. The CDR3 runs 14 residues. The CDR3 is CASSSNTGNQPQHF. The DNA for the CDR3 is TGTGCCAGCAGCTCCAACACGGGCAATCAGCCCCAGCATTTT.

This clone was observed at least ten times. The rearrangement uses TRBV5-4 and TRBJ1-5; possible D gene TRBD1, 5 bases. V lost 0 bases, J lost 5 bases, and 15 bases lay in between. This CDR3 is 16 amino acids long. Germline CDR1 reads SGHNT; CDR2 reads YYREEE (reference sequence). The CDR3 reads CASSLGGLGDHQPQHF. The CDR3 coding sequence is TGTGCCAGCAGCTTGGGTGGGTTGGGGGACCATCAGCCCCAGCATTTT.

The chain couples TRBV7-2 to TRBJ2-1, with TRBD2 as a possible D gene (5 bases). The germline CDR1 and CDR2 sequences are SGHTA and FQGNSA. V lost 4 bases and J lost 8, with 12 bases in between. The CDR3 runs to 13 residues. Written as DNA, the CDR3 is TGTGCCAGCAGCTCGCAACTCGGGGATGAGCAGTTCTTC. It yields the protein CASSSQLGDEQFF.

The chain uses TRBV5-1 and TRBJ2-3; D is ambiguous. Trimming shortened V by 4 bases and J by 3 bases, and 18 bases separated the two germline ends. CDR3 length: 16 amino acids. Germline values: CDR1 SGHRS, CDR2 YFSETQ. The CDR3 DNA reads as TGCGCCAGCAGCGTCGGCACCTCTACGGCGACAGATACGCAGTATTTT. Translation gives CASSVGTSTATDTQYF.

V usage is TRBV30 and J usage is TRBJ1-5; D not resolved. Trimming removed 0 bases at V and 1 base at J, with 10 bases between. Germline lookup yields CDR1 GTSNPN and CDR2 SVGIG (reference sequence). The CDR3 consists of 15 residues. CDR3 sequence: CAWSVLAESNQPQHF. The CDR3 DNA reads TGTGCCTGGAGTGTACTTGCAGAGAGCAATCAGCCCCAGCATTTT.

The chain uses TRBV6-5 and TRBJ2-1; 10 bases agree with TRBD2. The CDR3 consists of 13 residues. From germline, CDR1 is MNHEY and CDR2 SVGAGI. With V trimmed by 8 bases and J by 5 bases, 3 bases remained unmatched. The CDR3 coding sequence is TGTGCCAGCGGACTAGCGGACAACAATGAGCAGTTCTTC. Translated: CASGLADNNEQFF.

V gene TRBV5-1 combines with J gene TRBJ1-6, with D possibly matching TRBD1 (6 bases). V dropped 4 bases and J dropped 5 bases, with 10 bases sitting between them. Germline V gene data show CDR1 as SGHRS and CDR2 as YFSETQ. There are 14 residues in the CDR3. Written as DNA, the CDR3 is TGCGCCAGCAGCATACAGGGAGATAATTCACCCCTCCACTTT. Its protein product is CASSIQGDNSPLHF.

As DNA, the CDR3 is TGTGCCAGCAGTGAACGCGGGTACTACGAGCAGTACTTC. Encoded protein: CASSERGYYEQYF. The chain has TRBV6-1 and TRBJ2-7; a weak D match, TRBD2 (5 bases). Trimming took off 2 bases at V and 3 bases at J, with 8 bases between the two ends. Germline CDR1 MNHNS, CDR2 SASEGT. There are 13 residues in the CDR3.